This record concerns one T cell receptor beta chain sequence. Its antigen is as yet unknown. This may be a read error, as it is one base from a much larger clone. The data derive from a study of blood T cells in healthy people across ages. Study-wide results and caveats: Changes in expanded clonotypes were possibly confounded, as the CMV status of donors was unknown.

Alongside a J-beta primer mix, a sample-barcoded 5' primer served in a second PCR lasting about 7 to 11 cycles. TCRdb analysed the 5' RACE reads with MiXCR anew, one entry per CDR3 protein. This sample has about a million distinct CDR3 sequences; about 48% occur once, and the top ten carry about an eighth. The source material was blood. The receptor was derived from a man aged 25 to 45 in good health.

CDR3 sequence: CASSFGKNTEAFF. DNA of the CDR3: TGTGCCAGCAGCTTCGGAAAGAACACTGAAGCTTTCTTT. V and J are TRBV7-9 and TRBJ1-1; unclear D gene. Germline-derived CDR1 and CDR2 are SEHNR and FQNEAQ (reference sequence). The V and J ends lost 3 bases and 1 base respectively, with 6 bases between them. The CDR3 has 13 residues.